The source of this T cell receptor beta chain is a study of cytotoxic CD8 clonotypes in ibrutinib-treated CLL. Whole-study findings and limits: Upon ibrutinib response clonality rose, and upon progression it fell back toward baseline. Sampling of sustained-remission and progressing patients occurred at differing times. Clonality at baseline surpassed age-matched healthy donors and tracked circulating CD8+ T-cell counts.

Target depth was 1 in 200,000 to 1 in 1 million T cells, about 10x per clonotype. Some clones are missing from TCRdb's copy, which holds only in-frame ones; the method was immunoSEQ multiplex PCR. The table shows roughly 190,000 clones, with approximately 72% occurring only once. Points on this clone: Its cognate antigen is unknown.

The CDR3 is 15 amino acids. V was pared by 3 bases and J by 3 bases, with 15 bases between. The germline CDR1 and CDR2 sequences are MGHDK and SYGVNS. The TCR comes from a human donor with chronic lymphocytic leukemia. The V gene is TRBV25-1, the J gene TRBJ2-7, with D uncertain. The sample consisted of PBMCs, taken after 24 months of ibrutinib treatment. CDR3 residues: CASSDPGRGSYEQYF. DNA of the CDR3: TGTGCCAGCAGTGACCCCGGTCGCGGCAGCTACGAGCAGTACTTC.